The source of this T cell receptor (beta chain) is a study of T-cell reconstitution after alpha-beta-depleted transplantation in children. TCRbeta library construction was performed incorporating unique molecular identifiers. Each CDR3 protein is one row after TCRdb ran MiXCR on the PCR reads. The sample holds fewer than 500,000 distinct CDR3 sequences, roughly two fifths seen once. V lost 4 bases and J 4 bases, leaving 13 bases between the germline ends. The CDR3 length is 14 residues. Looked up from germline, CDR1 is SGHRS and CDR2 is YFSETQ. The receptor comes from a girl aged 2-15 years with aplastic anemia, due to receive a stem cell transplant. This sample comprised PBMCs, obtained before TCRalphabeta/CD19-depleted stem cell transplant. This rearrangement joins TRBV5-1 to TRBJ2-3; the D gene is possibly TRBD2 (6 bases). CDR3 nucleotide sequence: TGCGCCAGCAGCGCCTCGGGGGAAGCAGATACGCAGTATTTT. Protein sequence: CASSASGEADTQYF.